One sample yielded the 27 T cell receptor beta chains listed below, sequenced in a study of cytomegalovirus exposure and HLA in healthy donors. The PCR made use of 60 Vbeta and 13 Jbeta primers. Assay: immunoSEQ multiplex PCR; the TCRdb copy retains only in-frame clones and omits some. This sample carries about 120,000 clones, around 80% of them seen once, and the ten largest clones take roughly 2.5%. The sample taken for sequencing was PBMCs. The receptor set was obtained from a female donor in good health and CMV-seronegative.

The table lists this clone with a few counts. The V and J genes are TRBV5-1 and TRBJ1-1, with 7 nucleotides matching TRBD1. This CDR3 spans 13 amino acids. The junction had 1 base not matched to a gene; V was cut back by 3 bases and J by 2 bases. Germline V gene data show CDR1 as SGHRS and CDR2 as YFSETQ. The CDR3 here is CASSWDRNTEAFF. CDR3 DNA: TGCGCCAGCAGCTGGGACAGAAACACTGAAGCTTTCTTT.

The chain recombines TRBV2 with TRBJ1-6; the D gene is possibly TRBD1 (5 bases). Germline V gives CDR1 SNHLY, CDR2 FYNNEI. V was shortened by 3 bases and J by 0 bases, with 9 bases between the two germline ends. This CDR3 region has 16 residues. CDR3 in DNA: TGTGCCAGCAGTGAGTACAGGAGCTCCTATAATTCACCCCTCCACTTT. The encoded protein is CASSEYRSSYNSPLHF.

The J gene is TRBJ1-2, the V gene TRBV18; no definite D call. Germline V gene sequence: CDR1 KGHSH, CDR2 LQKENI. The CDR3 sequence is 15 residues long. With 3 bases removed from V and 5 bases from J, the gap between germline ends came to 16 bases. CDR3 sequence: CASSPPRAGEYGYTF. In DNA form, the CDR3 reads TGTGCCAGCTCACCCCCCCGGGCGGGCGAATATGGCTACACCTTC.

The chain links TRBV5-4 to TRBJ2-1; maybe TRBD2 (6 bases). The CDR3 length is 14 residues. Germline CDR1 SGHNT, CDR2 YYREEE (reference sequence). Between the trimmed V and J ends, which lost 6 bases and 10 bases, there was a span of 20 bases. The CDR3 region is CASTSQGLREEQFF. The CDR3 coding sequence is TGTGCCAGCACCTCTCAGGGACTTCGGGAGGAGCAGTTCTTC.

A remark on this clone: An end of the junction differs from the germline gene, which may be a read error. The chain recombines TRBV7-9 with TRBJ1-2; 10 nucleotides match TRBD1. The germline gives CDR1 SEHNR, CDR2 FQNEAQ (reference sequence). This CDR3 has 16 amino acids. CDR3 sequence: CSSRPSGQGLDSGYTF. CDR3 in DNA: TGTTCCAGCAGGCCATCGGGACAGGGGCTTGATAGCGGCTACACCTTC.

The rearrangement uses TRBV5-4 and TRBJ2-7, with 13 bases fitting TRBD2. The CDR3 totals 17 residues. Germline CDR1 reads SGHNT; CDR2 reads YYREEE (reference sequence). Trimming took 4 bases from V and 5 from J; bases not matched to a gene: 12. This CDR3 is CASSARELAGGLNEQYF. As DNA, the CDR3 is TGTGCCAGCAGCGCGAGGGAACTAGCGGGGGGGCTAAACGAGCAGTACTTC.

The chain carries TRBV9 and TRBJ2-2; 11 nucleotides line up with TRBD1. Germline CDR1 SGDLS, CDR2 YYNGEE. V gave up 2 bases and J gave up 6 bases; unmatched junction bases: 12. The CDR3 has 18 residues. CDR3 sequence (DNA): TGTGCCAGCAGCGTCTTAGCTTCCGGACAGGGGGCGCCCGGGGAGCTGTTTTTT. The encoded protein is CASSVLASGQGAPGELFF.

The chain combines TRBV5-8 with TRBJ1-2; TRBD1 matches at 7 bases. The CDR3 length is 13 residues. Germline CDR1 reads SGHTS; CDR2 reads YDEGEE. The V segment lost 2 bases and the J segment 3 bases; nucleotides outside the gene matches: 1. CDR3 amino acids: CASSFRGYYGYTF. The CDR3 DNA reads TGTGCCAGCAGCTTCAGGGGGTACTATGGCTACACCTTC.

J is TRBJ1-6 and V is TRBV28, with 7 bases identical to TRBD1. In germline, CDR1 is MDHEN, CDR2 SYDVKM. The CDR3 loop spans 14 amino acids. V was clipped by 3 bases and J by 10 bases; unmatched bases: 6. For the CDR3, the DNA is TGTGCCAGCAGTTTTTCAGGGGGTAGCTCACCCCTCCACTTT. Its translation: CASSFSGGSSPLHF.

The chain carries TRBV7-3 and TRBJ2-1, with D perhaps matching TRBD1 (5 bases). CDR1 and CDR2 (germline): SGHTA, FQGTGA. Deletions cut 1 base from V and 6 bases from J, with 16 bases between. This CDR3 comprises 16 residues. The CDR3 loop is CASSLKGPGLSNEQFF. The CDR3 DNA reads TGTGCCAGCAGCTTAAAGGGGCCAGGGTTAAGCAATGAGCAGTTCTTC.

The DNA for the CDR3 is TGTGCCAGCAGCGCAATACTCGGGACAACGGGCTACACCTTC. It encodes CASSAILGTTGYTF. The rearrangement links TRBV5-4 to TRBJ1-2; maybe TRBD1 (6 bases). V was shortened by 4 bases and J by 8 bases, with 18 bases between the two germline ends. The CDR3 runs 14 residues. The V gene's germline CDR1 is SGHNT and CDR2 YYREEE (reference sequence).

This CDR3 reads CASSQEKRRGSYEQYF. CDR3 DNA: TGCGCCAGCAGCCAAGAAAAACGGCGGGGGTCCTACGAGCAGTACTTC. The genes are TRBV4-1 and TRBJ2-7, with TRBD2 matching over 7 bases. V was clipped by 0 bases and J by 1 base; unmatched bases: 6. The CDR3 is made up of 16 amino acids. Germline CDR1 MGHRA, CDR2 YSYEKL.

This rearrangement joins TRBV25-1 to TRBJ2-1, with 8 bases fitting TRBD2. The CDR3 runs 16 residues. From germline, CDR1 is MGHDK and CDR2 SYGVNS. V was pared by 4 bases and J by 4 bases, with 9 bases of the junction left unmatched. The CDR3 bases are TGTGCCAGCAGTGCCGGGGGGGCTTTAATATACAATGAGCAGTTCTTC. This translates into CASSAGGALIYNEQFF.

CDR3 in amino acids: CASTQITGNMNTEAFF. In nucleotides, the CDR3 is TGTGCCAGCACCCAAATTACAGGAAACATGAACACTGAAGCTTTCTTT. V is TRBV5-6 and J is TRBJ1-1; tentatively, D is TRBD1 (5 bases). V lost 6 bases and J 0 bases, leaving 18 bases between the germline ends. This CDR3 has 16 amino acids. CDR1 is SGHDT and CDR2 is YYEEEE in the germline V gene. The variable domain in full, completed from reference TRBV5-6 and TRBJ1-1, reads DAGVTQSPTHLIKTRGQQVTLRCSPKSGHDTVSWYQQALGQGPQFIFQYYEEEERQRGNFPDRFSGHQFPNYSSELNVNALLLGDSALYLCASTQITGNMNTEAFFGQGTRLTVV.

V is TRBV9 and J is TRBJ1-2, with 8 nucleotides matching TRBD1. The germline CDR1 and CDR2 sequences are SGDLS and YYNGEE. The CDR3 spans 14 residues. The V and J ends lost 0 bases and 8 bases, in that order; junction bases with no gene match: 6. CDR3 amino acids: CASSVEGQGTGYTF. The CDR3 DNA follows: TGTGCCAGCAGCGTAGAAGGACAGGGTACGGGCTACACCTTC.

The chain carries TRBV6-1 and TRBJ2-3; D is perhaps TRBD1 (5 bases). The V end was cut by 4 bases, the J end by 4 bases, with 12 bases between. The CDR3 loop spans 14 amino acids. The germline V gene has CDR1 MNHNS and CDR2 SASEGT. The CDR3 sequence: CASSADITADTQYF. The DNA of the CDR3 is TGTGCCAGCAGTGCGGACATTACAGCAGATACGCAGTATTTT.

For the CDR3, the DNA is TGTGCCAGCGGGACTAGCGGGGGGGCCACAGATACGCAGTATTTT. Protein sequence: CASGTSGGATDTQYF. This chain uses TRBV6-1 with TRBJ2-3; 16 nucleotides match TRBD2. CDR1 is MNHNS and CDR2 is SASEGT in the germline V gene. The CDR3 is 15 residues long. After removal of 8 bases from V and 2 bases from J, the junction contained 1 base not matched to a gene.

CDR3 amino acids: CACRDRVPDTQYF. The CDR3 coding sequence is TGTGCCTGTCGGGACAGGGTCCCCGATACGCAGTATTTT. The chain couples TRBV30 to TRBJ2-3, with 9 bases identical to TRBD1. Germline assignment: CDR1 GTSNPN and CDR2 SVGIG (reference sequence). V lost 6 bases and J lost 6; bases outside the gene matches: 7. This CDR3 comprises 13 residues.

The CDR3 region is CASSMWGTQETQYF. CDR3 DNA: TGTGCCAGTAGTATGTGGGGCACCCAAGAGACCCAGTACTTC. V and J are TRBV19 and TRBJ2-5, with a possible D match to TRBD1 (5 bases). The CDR3 covers 14 residues. The germline CDR1 and CDR2 sequences are LNHDA and SQIVND (reference sequence). V was shortened by 3 bases and J by 1 base, with 9 bases between the two germline ends.

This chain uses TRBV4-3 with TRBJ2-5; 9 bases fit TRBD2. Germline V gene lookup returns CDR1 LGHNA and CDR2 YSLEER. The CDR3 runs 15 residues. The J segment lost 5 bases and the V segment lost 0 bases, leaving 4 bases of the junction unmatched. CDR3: CASSQDSGGGETQYF. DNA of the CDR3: TGCGCCAGCAGCCAAGATAGCGGGGGAGGGGAGACCCAGTACTTC.

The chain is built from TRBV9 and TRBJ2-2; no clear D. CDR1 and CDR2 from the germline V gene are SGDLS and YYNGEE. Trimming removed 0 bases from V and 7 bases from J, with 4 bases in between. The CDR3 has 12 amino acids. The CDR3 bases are TGTGCCAGCAGCGTAGACATCGGGGAGCTGTTTTTT. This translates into CASSVDIGELFF.

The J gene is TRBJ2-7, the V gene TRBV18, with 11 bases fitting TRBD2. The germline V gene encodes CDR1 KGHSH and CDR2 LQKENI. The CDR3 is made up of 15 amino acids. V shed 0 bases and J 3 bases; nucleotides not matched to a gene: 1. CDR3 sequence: CASSPPTSGSYEQYF. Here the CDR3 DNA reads TGTGCCAGCTCACCACCCACTAGCGGGAGCTACGAGCAGTACTTC.

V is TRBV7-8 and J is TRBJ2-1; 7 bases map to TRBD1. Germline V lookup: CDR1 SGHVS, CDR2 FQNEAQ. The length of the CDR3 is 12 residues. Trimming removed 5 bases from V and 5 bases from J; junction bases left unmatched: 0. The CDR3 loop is CASSDRDNEQFF. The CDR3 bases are TGTGCCAGCAGCGACAGGGACAATGAGCAGTTCTTC. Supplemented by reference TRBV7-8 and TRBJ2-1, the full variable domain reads GAGVSQSPRYKVAKRGQDVALRCDPISGHVSLFWYQQALGQGPEFLTYFQNEAQLDKSGLPSDRFFAERPEGSVSTLKIQRTQQEDSAVYLCASSDRDNEQFFGPGTRLTVL.

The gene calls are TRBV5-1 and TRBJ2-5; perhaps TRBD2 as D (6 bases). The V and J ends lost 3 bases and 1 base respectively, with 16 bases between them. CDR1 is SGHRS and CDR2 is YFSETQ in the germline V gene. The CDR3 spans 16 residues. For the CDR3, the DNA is TGCGCCAGCAGCTGGTCGACGGGGGACCCCCAAGAGACCCAGTACTTC. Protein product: CASSWSTGDPQETQYF. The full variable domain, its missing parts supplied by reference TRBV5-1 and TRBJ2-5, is KAGVTQTPRYLIKTRGQQVTLSCSPISGHRSVSWYQQTPGQGLQFLFEYFSETQRNKGNFPGRFSGRQFSNSRSEMNVSTLELGDSALYLCASSWSTGDPQETQYFGPGTRLLVL.

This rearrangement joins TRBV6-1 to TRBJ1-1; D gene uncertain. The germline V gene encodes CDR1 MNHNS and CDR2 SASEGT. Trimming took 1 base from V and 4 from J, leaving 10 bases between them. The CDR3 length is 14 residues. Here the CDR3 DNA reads TGTGCCAGCAGTGAAGGGCTTTCGGGCACTGAAGCTTTCTTT. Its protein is CASSEGLSGTEAFF.

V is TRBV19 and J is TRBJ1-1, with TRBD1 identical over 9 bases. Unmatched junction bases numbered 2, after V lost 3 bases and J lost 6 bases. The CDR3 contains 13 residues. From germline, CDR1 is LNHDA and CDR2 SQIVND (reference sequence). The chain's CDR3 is CASSITGGSEAFF. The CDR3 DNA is TGTGCCAGTAGTATCACAGGGGGCTCTGAAGCTTTCTTT.

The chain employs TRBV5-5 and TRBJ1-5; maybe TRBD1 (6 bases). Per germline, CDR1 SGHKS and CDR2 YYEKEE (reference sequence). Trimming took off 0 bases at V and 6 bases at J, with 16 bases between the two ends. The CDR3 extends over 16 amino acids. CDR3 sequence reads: CASSLDQARGAQPQHF. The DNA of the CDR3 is TGTGCCAGCAGCTTGGATCAGGCCAGGGGAGCTCAGCCCCAGCATTTT.